The sequence of this TCR beta chain was determined in a study of Graves' ophthalmopathy and Graves' hyperthyroidism. The CDR3 extends over 14 amino acids. J gave up 0 bases and V 2 bases, and 1 base lay outside the gene matches. Looked up from germline, CDR1 is SGHVS and CDR2 is FQNEAQ. Overall study findings and caveats: Also, most clonotypes expanded in the thyroid above 0.001 frequency appeared in blood. Built on 13 signatures, a model told ophthalmopathy apart from stable hyperthyroidism with 85% to 90% sensitivity and around 80% specificity.

This clonotype was observed many times. Its antigen is not known. Reliance was placed on clinical symptoms, serum thyroxine, TRAb, thyroid ultrasound and orbital computed tomography for diagnosis. Amplification targeted the TCR beta CDR3 regions, with RNA transcripts as the source material. An opening RT-PCR round employed HTBI primers and preceded a second-round multiplex PCR. MiXCR, run by TCRdb on the multiplex PCR reads, gives a single entry per CDR3 protein. The sample records 560,000 or so distinct CDR3 sequences, approximately 35% being singletons. The receptor was isolated from an adult man with Graves' hyperthyroidism. The source material was peripheral blood or thyroid tissue (not recorded which). The rearrangement joins TRBV7-8 to TRBJ2-7; 7 bases map to TRBD1. CDR3 residues: CASSLNRGSYEQYF. Here the CDR3 DNA reads TGTGCCAGCAGCTTAAACAGGGGCTCCTACGAGCAGTACTTC.